These 14 T cell receptor beta chains were sequenced from one sample in a study of CD8 T cells in Susac syndrome. Reverse transcription of roughly 0.5 to 1 ug RNA was performed with random hexamers. TCRdb independently ran MiXCR on the immunoSEQ multiplex PCR reads; one entry per CDR3 protein. Of approximately 100,000 distinct CDR3 sequences listed, roughly 95% are singletons. The sequencing input was CD8+ T cells from PBMCs. All receptors derive from a human donor with Susac syndrome.

The chain carries TRBV5-1 and TRBJ1-2, with D unclear. This CDR3 is built from 13 residues. With 4 bases removed from V and 4 bases from J, the gap between germline ends came to 11 bases. Germline lookup yields CDR1 SGHRS and CDR2 YFSETQ. The CDR3 bases are TGCGCCAGCAGCCCTTCCGTCCTCTATGGCTACACCTTC. As protein: CASSPSVLYGYTF.

The rearrangement links TRBV5-6 to TRBJ2-7; D is ambiguous. CDR1 SGHDT and CDR2 YYEEEE come from the germline V gene. CDR3 length equals 13 residues. V was pared by 4 bases and J by 4 bases, with 12 bases between. The CDR3 DNA reads TGTGCCAGCAGCGCCGGAGTAGGGTACGAGCAGTACTTC. It is translated as CASSAGVGYEQYF.

V gene TRBV5-6 combines with J gene TRBJ2-5, with D possibly called TRBD1 or TRBD2 (6 bases each). The germline V gene encodes CDR1 SGHDT and CDR2 YYEEEE. The CDR3 runs 14 residues. Trimming cost V 4 bases and J 4 bases, with 14 bases left between them. DNA for the CDR3: TGTGCCAGCAGCCCGGGGCCGGGGGCAGAGACCCAGTACTTC. Protein: CASSPGPGAETQYF.

The chain recombines TRBV5-4 with TRBJ2-7; perhaps TRBD2 as D (6 bases). Trimming stripped 4 bases from V and 2 bases from J, with 16 bases between. The CDR3 extends over 15 amino acids. In germline, CDR1 is SGHNT, CDR2 YYREEE (reference sequence). The CDR3 protein is CASSPFGGEAYEQYF. The CDR3 DNA sequence: TGTGCCAGCAGCCCCTTTGGCGGGGAGGCCTACGAGCAGTACTTC.

DNA of the CDR3: TGTGCCAGTAGCGTAGGAGGGAACTATGGCTACACCTTC. Protein sequence: CASSVGGNYGYTF. This sequence joins TRBV19 and TRBJ1-2; no reliable D call. The germline gives CDR1 LNHDA, CDR2 SQIVND (reference sequence). The CDR3 extends over 13 amino acids. V was clipped by 6 bases and J by 2 bases, with 10 bases between them. Together with reference TRBV19 and TRBJ1-2, the CDR3 gives the full variable domain: DGGITQSPKYLFRKEGQNVTLSCEQNLNHDAMYWYRQDPGQGLRLIYYSQIVNDFQKGDIAEGYSVSREKKESFPLTVTSAQKNPTAFYLCASSVGGNYGYTFGSGTRLTVV.

This sequence joins TRBV7-6 and TRBJ1-6; possible D gene TRBD1, 5 bases. CDR1 SGHVS and CDR2 FNYEAQ come from the germline V gene. With 5 bases removed from V and 7 bases from J, the gap between germline ends came to 18 bases. The CDR3 runs to 16 residues. CDR3 in amino acids: CASSPLLGVQNSPLHF. The CDR3 DNA is TGTGCCAGCAGCCCCTTACTGGGGGTGCAGAATTCACCCCTCCACTTT. Full variable domain (missing parts from reference TRBV7-6 and TRBJ1-6): GAGVSQSPRYKVTKRGQDVALRCDPISGHVSLYWYRQALGQGPEFLTYFNYEAQQDKSGLPNDRFSAERPEGSISTLTIQRTEQRDSAMYRCASSPLLGVQNSPLHFGNGTRLTVT.

The CDR3 loop is CASSQGQAAYEQYF. CDR3 in DNA: TGCGCCAGCAGCCAAGGACAGGCCGCCTACGAGCAGTACTTC. The chain combines TRBV4-3 with TRBJ2-7; D perhaps matches TRBD1 (6 bases). Trimming left V 1 base short and J 2 bases short, with 9 bases between. The CDR3 sequence is 14 residues long. Per the germline V gene, CDR1 is LGHNA and CDR2 is YSLEER.

The chain uses TRBV16 and TRBJ2-1; D gene ambiguous. Germline V lookup: CDR1 KGHSY, CDR2 FQNENV. This CDR3 has 11 amino acids. V was cut by 0 bases and J by 8 bases, with 2 bases left in between. The CDR3 protein is CASSQSDEQFF. Here the CDR3 DNA reads TGTGCCAGCAGCCAATCGGATGAGCAGTTCTTC.

The chain has TRBV9 and TRBJ2-1; weak D call: TRBD2 (7 bases). From germline, CDR1 is SGDLS and CDR2 YYNGEE. The length of the CDR3 is 16 residues. V lost 2 bases to trimming and J lost 7 bases, with 19 bases between them. CDR3 nucleotides: TGTGCCAGCAGCGTTCCCCTCGAGGGGGGGCGTAATGAGCAGTTCTTC. Protein sequence: CASSVPLEGGRNEQFF.

The chain joins TRBV18 to TRBJ2-5; 13 nucleotides align to TRBD2. The CDR3 has 18 amino acids. Germline V lookup: CDR1 KGHSH, CDR2 LQKENI. J lost 0 bases, V lost 1 base, and 5 bases had no gene match. The CDR3 DNA reads as TGTGCCAGCTCACCACTTGGACTAGCGGGGGCCAACCAAGAGACCCAGTACTTC. As protein: CASSPLGLAGANQETQYF. The whole variable domain, remainder taken from reference TRBV18 and TRBJ2-5, is NAGVMQNPRHLVRRRGQEARLRCSPMKGHSHVYWYRQLPEEGLKFMVYLQKENIIDESGMPKERFSAEFPKEGPSILRIQQVVRGDSAAYFCASSPLGLAGANQETQYFGPGTRLLVL.

This clonotype has a handful of counts. The chain is built from TRBV7-6 and TRBJ2-1; 9 bases align to TRBD1. The CDR3 has 15 residues. V trimming: 3 bases; J trimming: 2 bases; junction bases outside the gene matches: 2. CDR1 and CDR2 from the germline V gene are SGHVS and FNYEAQ. The CDR3 region is CASSFGTGPYNEQFF. CDR3 bases: TGTGCCAGCAGCTTTGGGACAGGGCCCTACAATGAGCAGTTCTTC.

V usage is TRBV4-1 and J usage is TRBJ2-7, with D possibly matching TRBD1 (5 bases). The germline V gene has CDR1 MGHRA and CDR2 YSYEKL. This CDR3 has 16 residues. The V and J ends lost 0 bases and 0 bases respectively, with 12 bases between them. In DNA form, the CDR3 reads TGCGCCAGCAGCCAAGAGGCAGGGTGGGACTCCTACGAGCAGTACTTC. Translation gives CASSQEAGWDSYEQYF.

This chain uses TRBV15 with TRBJ2-2; the D gene is possibly TRBD2 (5 bases). Deletions cut 4 bases from V and 4 bases from J, with 16 bases between. The CDR3 length is 16 residues. Per germline, CDR1 LNHNV and CDR2 YYDKDF (reference sequence). The CDR3 nucleotides read TGTGCCACCAGCATACCGGCGGGTAGGGTCACCGGGGAGCTGTTTTTT. It codes for CATSIPAGRVTGELFF.

This sequence joins TRBV27 and TRBJ1-1; possible D gene TRBD1, 6 bases. V lost 5 bases and J 2 bases, leaving 9 bases between the germline ends. The length of the CDR3 is 13 residues. The V gene's germline CDR1 is MNHEY and CDR2 SMNVEV (reference sequence). CDR3 loop: CASSDRINTEAFF. The CDR3 nucleotides read TGTGCCAGCAGTGACAGGATTAACACTGAAGCTTTCTTT.